This T cell receptor (beta chain) was captured in a study of monozygotic twins with inflammatory bowel disease. Study conclusions and caveats: Varying immunosuppressive regimens may have increased patient repertoire variability.

Note on this clonotype: Its antigen is unknown.

Template switching introduced UMIs that contain a 6-nucleotide sample barcode. Nested amplification of TCRalpha and TCRbeta cDNA involved two PCRs of approximately 16 and 10 cycles. Each CDR3 protein gets one entry in TCRdb, which reprocessed the 5' RACE reads and gives no DNA. The sample includes 350,000 to 400,000 distinct CDR3 sequences. The CDR3 extends over 14 amino acids. Per the germline V gene, CDR1 is MNHEY and CDR2 is SMNVEV (reference sequence). V usage is TRBV27 and J usage is TRBJ1-1; lacking DNA, the TRBD1 call made by TCRdb goes unchecked. Sequenced sample: blood. The origin of this receptor is a human donor with ulcerative colitis or Crohn's disease, or a healthy co-twin of an affected twin (not recorded which). CDR3 residues: CASSRDVGGAEAFF.